This T cell receptor (beta chain) was sequenced in a study of blood T cell repertoires in COVID-19. Per the study methods: Quantification of nucleated cells was approximated via reference gene primer amplification. TCRdb's copy holds only in-frame clones and misses some; the assay was immunoSEQ multiplex PCR. The V and J calls and clone size were taken over from that table, and D and trimming were inferred from the DNA. This sample has 46,000 or so clones, with more than 75% found just once. The CDR3 has 15 amino acids. The germline CDR1 and CDR2 sequences are MNHNS and SASEGT. V trimming: 5 bases; J trimming: 1 base; junction bases outside the gene matches: 5.

The sample consisted of peripheral blood. This chain links TRBV6-1 with TRBJ1-5, with 7 bases matching TRBD1. The origin of this receptor is a man in his 60s with active or convalescent COVID-19. CDR3 residues: CASSSLTGSNQPQHF. The CDR3 region has the DNA TGTGCCAGCAGTTCCCTGACAGGGAGCAATCAGCCCCAGCATTTT.